The rows below give T cell receptor beta chains drawn from one sample of a study of cytomegalovirus exposure and HLA in healthy donors. Here immunoSEQ multiplex PCR was the method, and the copy in TCRdb shows in-frame clones only, minus some. This repertoire shows 100,000 to 120,000 clones, 70% to 80% found once; its top ten account for less than 2.5%. Specimen: PBMCs. The receptor source for this set is a man aged 30 to 45 in good health and CMV-seronegative. CDR3s include the opening cysteine and the closing phenylalanine or tryptophan. A D gene is named only where the DNA matches it firmly. Some rows mark clone size as missing; the rest say once, few, many or name a class of expanded clone.

size	D	V	J	DNA	CDR3
NA	NA	TRBV28	TRBJ2-2	TGTGCCAGCAGTGGCGGCACGAACACCGGGGAGCTGTTTTTT	CASSGGTNTGELFF
NA	NA	TRBV19	TRBJ1-1	TGTGCCAGTAGCCCGTATACAGACAGAGACACTGAAGCTTTCTTT	CASSPYTDRDTEAFF
NA	TRBD1	TRBV4-3	TRBJ1-2	TGCGCCAGCAGCAGGGACAGGGGCTATGGCTACACCTTC	CASSRDRGYGYTF
NA	TRBD1	TRBV2	TRBJ1-5	TGTGCCAGCAAAAGCGAACGACAGGGGGTATCTTTTCAGCCCCAGCATTTT	CASKSERQGVSFQPQHF
NA	TRBD2	TRBV4-1	TRBJ2-5	TGCGCCAGCAGCCAACTTACTAGCGGGGAGGAGACCCAGTACTTC	CASSQLTSGEETQYF
NA	NA	TRBV28	TRBJ2-1	TGTGCCAGCAGTACTTACTTAATCAATGAGCAGTTCTTC	CASSTYLINEQFF
NA	NA	TRBV6-6	TRBJ1-5	TGTGCCAGCCGGAAAAAGGAGGCTAGCAATCAGCCCCAGCATTTT	CASRKKEASNQPQHF
few	TRBD1	TRBV6-5	TRBJ2-7	TGTGCCAGCAGAACCGGGACAGCCTCCTACGAGCAGTACTTC	CASRTGTASYEQYF
NA	TRBD1	TRBV29-1	TRBJ2-2	TGCAGCGTGAGGGGGCCCGGGACAGACGCCCGGGAGCTGTTTTTT	CSVRGPGTDARELFF
NA	NA	TRBV4-3	TRBJ2-7	TGCGCCAGCAGCCAGGTGGGCGATGGGTACGAGCAGTACTTC	CASSQVGDGYEQYF
NA	TRBD2	TRBV5-1	TRBJ2-1	TGCGCCAGCAGCTTCTTCCCGCCAGCGGGAGCAAAGAATGAGCAGTTCTTC	CASSFFPPAGAKNEQFF
NA	NA	TRBV7-8	TRBJ2-1	TGTGCCAGCAGCTTTAGCGGAAGCTCCTACAATGAGCAGTTCTTC	CASSFSGSSYNEQFF
NA	TRBD1	TRBV25-1	TRBJ2-7	TGTGCCAGCAGTCCGGGACAGTCTACCTACGAGCAGTACTTC	CASSPGQSTYEQYF
few	TRBD1	TRBV5-8	TRBJ1-2	TGTGCCAGCAGCCTGGGTCCACTCAAAGGGGGCGCCGACTATGGCTACACCTTC	CASSLGPLKGGADYGYTF
NA	TRBD2	TRBV5-4	TRBJ2-1	TGTGCCAGCAGCTTGGGGGGGACTAGCGGGGTCAATGAGCAGTTCTTC	CASSLGGTSGVNEQFF
NA	TRBD1	TRBV5-8	TRBJ1-1	TGTGCCAGCAGCCCGACAGGGGGCGTCGGCACTGAAGCTTTCTTT	CASSPTGGVGTEAFF
once	TRBD1	TRBV5-1	TRBJ2-5	TGCGCCAGCAGTTCCGGGACAGGGGGCCAAGAGACCCAGTACTTC	CASSSGTGGQETQYF
NA	NA	TRBV5-6	TRBJ1-1	TGTGCCAGCAGACTGGGGCAGTCGCTGGCTTTCTTT	CASRLGQSLAFF
NA	NA	TRBV7-2	TRBJ1-5	TGTGCCAGCAGCGCGTCCGGGTCCCGGAGCAATCAGCCCCAGCATTTT	CASSASGSRSNQPQHF
NA	NA	TRBV5-1	TRBJ1-4	TGCGCCAGCAGCCCACTCCATCCGAGTGAAAAACTGTTTTTT	CASSPLHPSEKLFF
NA	TRBD1	TRBV7-7	TRBJ2-2	TGTGCCAGCAGCAAGGACAGGGACACCGGGGAGCTGTTTTTT	CASSKDRDTGELFF
once	TRBD2	TRBV6-1	TRBJ2-1	TGTGCCAGCAGTGCTCCAGCCGGGACTAGCGGGTACAATGAGCAGTTCTTC	CASSAPAGTSGYNEQFF
NA	TRBD1	TRBV19	TRBJ2-6	TGTGCCAGTAGTAAAACAGGGGTCGGGGCCAACGTCCTGACTTTC	CASSKTGVGANVLTF
NA	TRBD1	TRBV29-1	TRBJ1-5	TGCAGCGCCCGACAGGGGAATCAGCCCCAGCATTTT	CSARQGNQPQHF
NA	TRBD2	TRBV5-1	TRBJ2-3	TGCGCCAGCAGCGGACTAGCAAGGTCTAGCACAGATACGCAGTATTTT	CASSGLARSSTDTQYF
NA	NA	TRBV11-2	TRBJ2-7	TGTGCCAGCCACGGAGGTTACGAGCAGTACTTC	CASHGGYEQYF
NA	NA	TRBV6-1	TRBJ1-5	TGTGCCAGCAGTGAAGCTAGATCTGGCAATCAGCCCCAGCATTTT	CASSEARSGNQPQHF
NA	TRBD2	TRBV5-1	TRBJ2-3	TGCGCCAGCAGCTTGTACGGGAGGACAGATACGCAGTATTTT	CASSLYGRTDTQYF
NA	TRBD2	TRBV9	TRBJ2-5	TGTGCCAGCAGTCCCGGGACTAGCTCCCGGGAGCAGTACTTC	CASSPGTSSREQYF
NA	NA	TRBV5-4	TRBJ1-4	TGTGCCAGCAGCGCCCGGGGGGGGGAAAAACTGTTTTTT	CASSARGGEKLFF
NA	NA	TRBV6-5	TRBJ1-1	TGTGCCAGCAGTTCTTGGGGGGGGGCCACGAGAGCTTTCTTT	CASSSWGGATRAFF
NA	NA	TRBV19	TRBJ1-1	TGTGCCAGTAGTATTCCCGGTTTGAACACTGAAGCTTTCTTT	CASSIPGLNTEAFF
NA	TRBD1	TRBV4-1	TRBJ2-7	TGCGCCAGCAGCCACCCGGGACAGGGGCTCTACGAGCAGTACTTC	CASSHPGQGLYEQYF
NA	NA	TRBV9	TRBJ2-3	TGTGCCAGCAGCGTGCAGGGTGGGGCAGATACGCAGTATTTT	CASSVQGGADTQYF
NA	TRBD2	TRBV10-1	TRBJ2-3	TGCGCCAGCCCCAAAAGACCTAGCGGGGTCCATACGCAGTATTTT	CASPKRPSGVHTQYF
NA	NA	TRBV28	TRBJ1-1	TGTGCCAGCGGGCCGAACACTGAAGCTTTCTTT	CASGPNTEAFF
NA	NA	TRBV28	TRBJ1-1	TGTGCCAGCAGTTTGGCCAGGGGTGAAGCTTTCTTT	CASSLARGEAFF
once	NA	TRBV11-2	TRBJ2-7	TGTGCCAGCAGCTTAGATGAGACAGGCCCATGGCACGAGCAGTACTTC	CASSLDETGPWHEQYF
NA	TRBD1	TRBV6-5	TRBJ2-3	TGTGCCAGCAGCTCCGGGACAGGTATTACAGATACGCAGTATTTT	CASSSGTGITDTQYF
NA	TRBD2	TRBV7-3	TRBJ2-3	TGTGCCAGCAGCCCCTCCAGCGGGAGCGGTACAGATACGCAGTATTTT	CASSPSSGSGTDTQYF
few	NA	TRBV30	TRBJ1-2	TGTGCCTGGAGTGTGTCGGGGTCGGGTGGCTACACCTTC	CAWSVSGSGGYTF
NA	TRBD1	TRBV5-1	TRBJ2-1	TGCGCCAGCAGCTTACCTGACAGGGTGCGGTACAATGAGCAGTTCTTC	CASSLPDRVRYNEQFF
few	NA	TRBV7-7	TRBJ2-7	TGTGCCAGCAGCTTAGCGGAGTCCTACGAGCAGTACTTC	CASSLAESYEQYF